This T cell receptor beta chain came from a study of beta chain features in type 1 diabetes. Study-wide background: Age and gender were similar between patients and healthy donors, as were cell yields. Points from the study as a whole: Moderate but significant shortening of TCRB CDR3s was recorded in all four CD4+ subsets from Type 1 diabetes patients. The similarity of naive, central memory and Treg TCRB repertoires appeared greater among patients than among healthy donors.

Notes on this clone: Its antigen is currently unknown.

Central memory, naive, regulatory and stem cell-like memory CD4+ cells were sorted by CD45RO/CCR7/CD25/CD127/CD95/CD27. CDR3 length: 17 amino acids. The germline gives CDR1 SGDLS, CDR2 YYNGEE. Trimming took 3 bases from V and 5 from J; bases not matched to a gene: 12. Sequencing targeted expressed TCRB transcripts, as all isolated RNA had been reverse transcribed. The read count averaged approximately 3.5 million across naive, central memory and regulatory T cell samples. Sequencing was performed with immunoSEQ multiplex PCR; in TCRdb, only in-frame clones are kept and a portion is missing. The top ten clones hold around 0.75% of a sample with 100,000 to 150,000 clones, roughly 10% of them seen once.

What was sequenced was central memory CD4+ T cells from blood. V gene TRBV9 combines with J gene TRBJ2-5; 11 bases line up with TRBD2. This receptor was identified in a man between 25 and 39 years old with type 1 diabetes. CDR3 sequence reads: CASSARPASGGLETQYF. In DNA, the CDR3 is TGTGCCAGCAGCGCGCGACCAGCTAGCGGGGGGTTGGAGACCCAGTACTTC.